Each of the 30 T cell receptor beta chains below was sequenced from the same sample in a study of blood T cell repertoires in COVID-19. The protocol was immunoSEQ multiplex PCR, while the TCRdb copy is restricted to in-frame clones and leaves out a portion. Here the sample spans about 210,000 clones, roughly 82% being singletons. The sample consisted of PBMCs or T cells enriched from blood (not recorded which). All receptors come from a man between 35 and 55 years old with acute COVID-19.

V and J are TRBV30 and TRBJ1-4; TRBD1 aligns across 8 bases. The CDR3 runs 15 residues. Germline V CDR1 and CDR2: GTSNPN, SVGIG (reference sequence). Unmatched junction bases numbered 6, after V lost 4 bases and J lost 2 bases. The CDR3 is CAWIQQGATNEKLFF. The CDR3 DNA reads TGTGCCTGGATTCAGCAGGGGGCGACTAATGAAAAACTGTTTTTT.

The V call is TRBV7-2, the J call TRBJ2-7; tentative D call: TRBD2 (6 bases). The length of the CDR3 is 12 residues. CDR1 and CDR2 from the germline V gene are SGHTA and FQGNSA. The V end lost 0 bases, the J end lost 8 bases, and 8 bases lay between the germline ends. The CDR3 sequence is CASSLAEGQQYF. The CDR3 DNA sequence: TGTGCCAGCAGCTTAGCGGAGGGACAGCAGTACTTC.

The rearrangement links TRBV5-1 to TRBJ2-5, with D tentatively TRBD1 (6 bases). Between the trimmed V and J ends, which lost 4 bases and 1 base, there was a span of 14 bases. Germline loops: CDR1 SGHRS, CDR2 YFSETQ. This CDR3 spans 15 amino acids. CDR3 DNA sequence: TGCGCCAGCAGCCGCACAGGGTCCTTCCAAGAGACCCAGTACTTC. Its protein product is CASSRTGSFQETQYF.

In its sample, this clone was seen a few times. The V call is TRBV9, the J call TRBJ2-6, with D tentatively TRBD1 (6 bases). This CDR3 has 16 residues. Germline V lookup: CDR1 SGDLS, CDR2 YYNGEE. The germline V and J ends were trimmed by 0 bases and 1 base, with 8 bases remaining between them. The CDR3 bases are TGTGCCAGCAGCGTAGGGGGGCTGTCTGGGGCCAACGTCCTGACTTTC. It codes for CASSVGGLSGANVLTF. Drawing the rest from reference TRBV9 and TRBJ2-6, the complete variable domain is DSGVTQTPKHLITATGQRVTLRCSPRSGDLSVYWYQQSLDQGLQFLIQYYNGEERAKGNILERFSAQQFPDLHSELNLSSLELGDSALYFCASSVGGLSGANVLTFGAGSRLTVL.

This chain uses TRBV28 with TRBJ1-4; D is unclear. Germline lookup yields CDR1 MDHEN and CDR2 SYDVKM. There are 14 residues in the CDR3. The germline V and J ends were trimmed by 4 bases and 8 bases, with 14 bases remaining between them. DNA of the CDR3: TGTGCCAGCAGTTCAAGAAGAACGGGGGAAAAACTGTTTTTT. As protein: CASSSRRTGEKLFF.

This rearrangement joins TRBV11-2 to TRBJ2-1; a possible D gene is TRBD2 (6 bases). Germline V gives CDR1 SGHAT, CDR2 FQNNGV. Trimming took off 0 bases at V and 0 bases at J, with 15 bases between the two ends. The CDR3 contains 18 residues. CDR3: CASSLDHGGVSSYNEQFF. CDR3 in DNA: TGTGCCAGCAGCTTAGATCACGGGGGAGTCAGCTCCTACAATGAGCAGTTCTTC.

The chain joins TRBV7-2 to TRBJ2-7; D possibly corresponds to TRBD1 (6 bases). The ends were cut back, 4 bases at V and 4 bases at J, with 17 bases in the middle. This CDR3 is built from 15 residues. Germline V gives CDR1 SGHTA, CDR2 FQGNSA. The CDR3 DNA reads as TGTGCCAGCAGCTCCCCGGGACACCTGCTATACGAGCAGTACTTC. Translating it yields CASSSPGHLLYEQYF.

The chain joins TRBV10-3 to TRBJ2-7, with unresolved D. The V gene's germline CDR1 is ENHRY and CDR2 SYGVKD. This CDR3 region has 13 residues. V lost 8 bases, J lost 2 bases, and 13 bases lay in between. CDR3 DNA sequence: TGTGCCATCCGCCCCTACTCTACCTACGAGCAGTACTTC. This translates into CAIRPYSTYEQYF.

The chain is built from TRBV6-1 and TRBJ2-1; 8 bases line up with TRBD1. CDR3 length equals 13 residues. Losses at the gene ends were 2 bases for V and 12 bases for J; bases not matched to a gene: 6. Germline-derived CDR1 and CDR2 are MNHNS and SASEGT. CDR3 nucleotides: TGTGCCAGCAGTGAATCCAGACAGGGGACGCAGTTCTTC. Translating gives CASSESRQGTQFF.

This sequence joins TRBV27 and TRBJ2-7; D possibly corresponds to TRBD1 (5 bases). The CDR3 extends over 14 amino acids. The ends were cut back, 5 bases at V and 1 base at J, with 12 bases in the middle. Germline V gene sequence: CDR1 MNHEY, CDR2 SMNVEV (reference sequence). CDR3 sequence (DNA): TGTGCCAGCAGTCCACTACAGGTTTCCTACGAGCAGTACTTC. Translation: CASSPLQVSYEQYF.

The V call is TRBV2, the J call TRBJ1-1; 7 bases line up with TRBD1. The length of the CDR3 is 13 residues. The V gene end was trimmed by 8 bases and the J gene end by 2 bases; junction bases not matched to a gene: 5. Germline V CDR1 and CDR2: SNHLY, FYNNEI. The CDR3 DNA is TGTGCCAGCGGGGCAGGGGGAAACACTGAAGCTTTCTTT. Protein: CASGAGGNTEAFF.

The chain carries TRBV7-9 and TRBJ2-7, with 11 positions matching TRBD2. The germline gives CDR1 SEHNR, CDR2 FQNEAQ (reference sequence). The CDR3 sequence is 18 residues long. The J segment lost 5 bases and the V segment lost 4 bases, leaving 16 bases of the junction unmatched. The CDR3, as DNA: TGTGCCAGCAGCTCTCCATTTGTTAGCGGGAGGGCCGGGAACGAGCAGTACTTC. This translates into CASSSPFVSGRAGNEQYF.

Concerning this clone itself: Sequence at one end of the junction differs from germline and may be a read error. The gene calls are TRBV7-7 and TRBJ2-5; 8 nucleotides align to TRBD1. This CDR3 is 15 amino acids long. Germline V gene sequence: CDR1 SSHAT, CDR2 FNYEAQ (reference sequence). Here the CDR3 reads CASSYWTGNQETQYF. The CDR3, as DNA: TGTGCTAGCAGCTACTGGACAGGGAACCAAGAGACCCAGTACTTC. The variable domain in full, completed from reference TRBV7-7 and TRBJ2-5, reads GAGVSQSPRYKVTKRGQDVTLRCDPISSHATLYWYQQALGQGPEFLTYFNYEAQPDKSGLPSDRFSAERPEGSISTLTIQRTEQRDSAMYRCASSYWTGNQETQYFGPGTRLLVL.

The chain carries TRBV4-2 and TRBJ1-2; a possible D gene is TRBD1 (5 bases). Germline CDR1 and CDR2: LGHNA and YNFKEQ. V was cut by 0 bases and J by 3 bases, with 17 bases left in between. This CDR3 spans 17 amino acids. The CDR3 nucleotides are TGTGCCAGCAGCCAAGACCCCCGGACGGGAGGGGACTATGGCTACACCTTC. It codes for CASSQDPRTGGDYGYTF.

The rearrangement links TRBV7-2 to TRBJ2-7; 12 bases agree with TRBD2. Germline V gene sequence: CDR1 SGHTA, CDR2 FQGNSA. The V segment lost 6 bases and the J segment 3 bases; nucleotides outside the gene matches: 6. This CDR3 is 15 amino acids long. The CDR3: CASRPGLAGSYEQYF. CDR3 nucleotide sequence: TGTGCCAGCAGACCAGGACTAGCGGGAAGCTACGAGCAGTACTTC. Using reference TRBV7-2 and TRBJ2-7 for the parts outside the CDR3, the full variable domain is GAGVSQSPSNKVTEKGKDVELRCDPISGHTALYWYRQSLGQGLEFLIYFQGNSAPDKSGLPSDRFSAERTGGSVSTLTIQRTQQEDSAVYLCASRPGLAGSYEQYFGPGTRLTVT.

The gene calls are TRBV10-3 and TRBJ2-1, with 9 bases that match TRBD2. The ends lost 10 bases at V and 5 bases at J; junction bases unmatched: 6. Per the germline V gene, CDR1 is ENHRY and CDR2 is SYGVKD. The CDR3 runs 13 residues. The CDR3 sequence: CATYAGGHNEQFF. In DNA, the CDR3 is TGTGCCACCTACGCGGGAGGGCACAATGAGCAGTTCTTC.

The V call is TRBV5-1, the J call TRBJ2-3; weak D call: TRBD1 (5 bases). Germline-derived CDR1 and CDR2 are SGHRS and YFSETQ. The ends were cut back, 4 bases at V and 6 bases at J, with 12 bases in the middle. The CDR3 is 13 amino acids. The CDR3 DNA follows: TGCGCCAGCAGCCTCTCAGGGTTTGATACGCAGTATTTT. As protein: CASSLSGFDTQYF.

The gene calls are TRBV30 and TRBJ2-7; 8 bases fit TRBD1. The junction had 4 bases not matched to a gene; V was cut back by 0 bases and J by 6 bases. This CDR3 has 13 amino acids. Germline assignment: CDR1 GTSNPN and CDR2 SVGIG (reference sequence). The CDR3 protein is CAWSVLTGAEQYF. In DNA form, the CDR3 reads TGTGCCTGGAGTGTACTGACAGGGGCCGAGCAGTACTTC.

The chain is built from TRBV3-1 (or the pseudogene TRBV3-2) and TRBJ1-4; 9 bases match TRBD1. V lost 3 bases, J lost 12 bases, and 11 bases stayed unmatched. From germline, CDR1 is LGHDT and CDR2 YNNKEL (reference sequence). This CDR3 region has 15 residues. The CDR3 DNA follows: TGTGCCAGCAGCCAGACCGGGACAGGGAAACTTGAACTGTTTTTT. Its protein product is CASSQTGTGKLELFF.

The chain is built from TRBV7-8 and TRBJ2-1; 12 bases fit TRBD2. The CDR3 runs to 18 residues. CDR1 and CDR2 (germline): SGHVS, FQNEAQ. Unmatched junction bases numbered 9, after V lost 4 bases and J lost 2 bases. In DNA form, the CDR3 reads TGTGCCAGCAGCTCGACCGCCGGACTAGCGGGGACCTACAATGAGCAGTTCTTC. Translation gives CASSSTAGLAGTYNEQFF.

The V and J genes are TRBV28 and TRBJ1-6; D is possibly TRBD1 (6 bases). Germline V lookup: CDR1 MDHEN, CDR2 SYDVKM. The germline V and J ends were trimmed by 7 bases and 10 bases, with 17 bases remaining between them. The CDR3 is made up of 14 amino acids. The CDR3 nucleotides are TGTGCCAGCACGACGACAGGCATAAGGTCACCCCTCCACTTT. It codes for CASTTTGIRSPLHF.

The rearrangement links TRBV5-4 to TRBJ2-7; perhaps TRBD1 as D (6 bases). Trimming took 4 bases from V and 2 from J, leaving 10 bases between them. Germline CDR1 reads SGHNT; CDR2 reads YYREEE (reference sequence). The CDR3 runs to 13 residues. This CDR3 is CASSVGDTYEQYF. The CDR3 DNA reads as TGTGCCAGCAGCGTAGGGGACACCTACGAGCAGTACTTC.

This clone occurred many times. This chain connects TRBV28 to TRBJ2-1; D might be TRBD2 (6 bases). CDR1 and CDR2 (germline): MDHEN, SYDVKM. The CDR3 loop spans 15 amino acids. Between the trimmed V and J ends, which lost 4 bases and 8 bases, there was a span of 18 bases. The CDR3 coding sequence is TGTGCCAGCAGTTCCTTGGGGGGAGGTGTGGATGAGCAGTTCTTC. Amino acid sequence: CASSSLGGGVDEQFF. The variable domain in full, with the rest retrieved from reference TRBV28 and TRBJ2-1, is DVKVTQSSRYLVKRTGEKVFLECVQDMDHENMFWYRQDPGLGLRLIYFSYDVKMKEKGDIPEGYSVSREKKERFSLILESASTNQTSMYLCASSSLGGGVDEQFFGPGTRLTVL.

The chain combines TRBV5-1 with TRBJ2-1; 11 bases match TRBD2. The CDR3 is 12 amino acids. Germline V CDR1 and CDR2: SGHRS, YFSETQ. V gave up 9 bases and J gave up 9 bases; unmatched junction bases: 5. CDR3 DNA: TGCGCCATTACACTAGCGGGAGCTGAGCAGTTCTTC. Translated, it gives CAITLAGAEQFF.

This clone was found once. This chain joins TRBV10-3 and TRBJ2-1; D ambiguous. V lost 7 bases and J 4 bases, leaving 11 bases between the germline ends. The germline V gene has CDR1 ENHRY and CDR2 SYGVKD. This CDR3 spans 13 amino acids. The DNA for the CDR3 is TGTGCCATCATGCGCGCCGAATACAATGAGCAGTTCTTC. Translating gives CAIMRAEYNEQFF.

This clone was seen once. CDR3 sequence reads: CAANGQATPNGELFF. CDR3 in DNA: TGTGCCGCTAACGGACAGGCCACCCCGAACGGGGAGCTGTTTTTT. The genes are TRBV28 and TRBJ2-2; 7 positions agree with TRBD1. The CDR3 is 15 amino acids. With 11 bases clipped from V and 7 bases from J, the junction kept 16 bases outside the gene matches. Per the germline V gene, CDR1 is MDHEN and CDR2 is SYDVKM.

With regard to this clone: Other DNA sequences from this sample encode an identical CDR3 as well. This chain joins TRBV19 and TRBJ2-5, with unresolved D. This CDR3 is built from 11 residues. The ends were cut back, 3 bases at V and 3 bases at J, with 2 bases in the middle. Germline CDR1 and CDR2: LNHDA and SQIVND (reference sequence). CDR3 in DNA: TGTGCCAGTAGTATTAAAGAGACCCAGTACTTC. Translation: CASSIKETQYF. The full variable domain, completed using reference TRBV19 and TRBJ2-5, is DGGITQSPKYLFRKEGQNVTLSCEQNLNHDAMYWYRQDPGQGLRLIYYSQIVNDFQKGDIAEGYSVSREKKESFPLTVTSAQKNPTAFYLCASSIKETQYFGPGTRLLVL.

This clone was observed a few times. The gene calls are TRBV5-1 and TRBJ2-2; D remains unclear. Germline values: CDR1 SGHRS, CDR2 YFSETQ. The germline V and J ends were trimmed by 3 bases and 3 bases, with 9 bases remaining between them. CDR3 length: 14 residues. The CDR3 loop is CASSSSLDTGELFF. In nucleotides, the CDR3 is TGCGCCAGCAGCTCATCACTTGACACCGGGGAGCTGTTTTTT.

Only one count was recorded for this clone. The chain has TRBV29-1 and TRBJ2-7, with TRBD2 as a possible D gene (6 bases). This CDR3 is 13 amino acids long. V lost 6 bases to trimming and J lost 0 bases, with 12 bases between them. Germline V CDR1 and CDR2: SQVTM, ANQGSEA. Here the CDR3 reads CSVRSGSSYEQYF. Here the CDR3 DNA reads TGCAGCGTCCGAAGCGGGTCCTCCTACGAGCAGTACTTC.

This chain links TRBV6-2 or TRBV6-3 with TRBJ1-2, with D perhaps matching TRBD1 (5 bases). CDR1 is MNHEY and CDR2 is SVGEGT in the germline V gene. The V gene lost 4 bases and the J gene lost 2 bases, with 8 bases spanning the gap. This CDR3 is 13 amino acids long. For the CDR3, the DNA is TGTGCCAGCAGTTCAACAGGAAACTATGGCTACACCTTC. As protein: CASSSTGNYGYTF.